A selection of T cell receptor beta chains follows, all from one sample in a study of T-cell reconstitution after alpha-beta-depleted transplantation in children. A single record per CDR3 protein comes from TCRdb applying MiXCR to the PCR reads. Of about 500,000 distinct CDR3 sequences in the sample, 9.5% to 12% were seen once. The specimen comprised PBMCs, mostly from graft donor cells, sampled 180 days after TCRalphabeta/CD19-depleted stem cell transplant. The receptors were sampled from a female patient between 2 and 15 years old who had a stem cell transplant for aplastic anemia, so the T cells may come from the graft donor. Both conserved end residues are part of each CDR3. The order of the fields is V gene, D gene, J gene, clone size, CDR3 DNA, CDR3 protein. A D gene is named only where the DNA matches it firmly. Some rows mark clone size as missing; the rest say once, few, many or name a class of expanded clone.

v_call: TRBV6-5
d_call: TRBD1
j_call: TRBJ2-3
clone_size: few
cdr3_nt: TGTGCCAGCAGTTATGATGGGACAGGGAGGTCAGATACGCAGTATTTT
cdr3_aa: CASSYDGTGRSDTQYF

v_call: TRBV27
d_call: .
j_call: TRBJ2-7
clone_size: .
cdr3_nt: TGTGCCAGCAGTTTTCTAGGGAAATCCTACGAGCAGTACTTC
cdr3_aa: CASSFLGKSYEQYF

v_call: TRBV15
d_call: TRBD2
j_call: TRBJ2-1
clone_size: few
cdr3_nt: TGTGCCACCACCAACGAGGCGGGAGGGGAGTTCTTC
cdr3_aa: CATTNEAGGEFF

v_call: TRBV9
d_call: TRBD2
j_call: TRBJ2-1
clone_size: .
cdr3_nt: TGTGCCAGCAGCCAGGGACTATGGGACTACAATGAGCAGTTCTTC
cdr3_aa: CASSQGLWDYNEQFF

v_call: TRBV11-1
d_call: .
j_call: TRBJ2-3
clone_size: few
cdr3_nt: TGTGCCAGCAGCTCGCGTCCCGGGGACAGGAATGATAGCGGGAGTCCGGATACGCAGTATTTT
cdr3_aa: CASSSRPGDRNDSGSPDTQYF

v_call: TRBV4-1
d_call: TRBD1
j_call: TRBJ1-2
clone_size: few
cdr3_nt: TGCGCCAGCAGCCAAGACAGGGGGATATACTATGGCTACACCTTC
cdr3_aa: CASSQDRGIYYGYTF

v_call: TRBV6-5
d_call: .
j_call: TRBJ2-7
clone_size: few
cdr3_nt: TGTGCCAGCAGTTACCAGGACAGTTCGTACGAGCAGTACTTC
cdr3_aa: CASSYQDSSYEQYF

v_call: TRBV9
d_call: TRBD2
j_call: TRBJ2-7
clone_size: .
cdr3_nt: TGTGCCAGCAGCGTCAGAGCGGGAATGGGTTACGAGCAGTACTTC
cdr3_aa: CASSVRAGMGYEQYF

v_call: TRBV7-9
d_call: TRBD2
j_call: TRBJ2-3
clone_size: .
cdr3_nt: TGTGCCAGCAGCCCACACCGGGCTAGCGGTACAGATACGCAGTATTTT
cdr3_aa: CASSPHRASGTDTQYF

v_call: TRBV7-7
d_call: TRBD1
j_call: TRBJ2-7
clone_size: few
cdr3_nt: TGTGCCAGCAGCTTAGCGCTTGCCGGGACAGGGGAGAGCTACGAGCAGTACTTC
cdr3_aa: CASSLALAGTGESYEQYF

v_call: TRBV12-5
d_call: .
j_call: TRBJ1-1
clone_size: few
cdr3_nt: TGTGCTAGTGGTTTTAGGGTCGGGGGAGAAGCTTTCTTT
cdr3_aa: CASGFRVGGEAFF

v_call: TRBV4-1
d_call: .
j_call: TRBJ2-1
clone_size: few
cdr3_nt: TGCGCCAGCAGCCAAGAGATGCCGGAGAGGACCGGGGTCCCCTACAATGAGCAGTTCTTC
cdr3_aa: CASSQEMPERTGVPYNEQFF

v_call: TRBV6-2/TRBV6-3
d_call: .
j_call: TRBJ2-1
clone_size: .
cdr3_nt: TGTGCCAGCAGTTGGGGTAGCAACAATGAGCAGTTCTTC
cdr3_aa: CASSWGSNNEQFF

v_call: TRBV5-6
d_call: TRBD2
j_call: TRBJ2-1
clone_size: .
cdr3_nt: TGTGCCAGCAGCTGGCCGGGACTAGGAGGTCACAGGGAGGAGTTCTTC
cdr3_aa: CASSWPGLGGHREEFF

v_call: TRBV29-1
d_call: TRBD1
j_call: TRBJ1-2
clone_size: .
cdr3_nt: TGCAGCGTTGACCACAGGGGTAACTATGGCTACACCTTC
cdr3_aa: CSVDHRGNYGYTF

v_call: TRBV12-3/TRBV12-4
d_call: .
j_call: TRBJ1-5
clone_size: .
cdr3_nt: TGTGCCAGCAGTTTCGAAAGCAATCAGCCCCAGCATTTT
cdr3_aa: CASSFESNQPQHF

v_call: TRBV4-1
d_call: .
j_call: TRBJ1-5
clone_size: few
cdr3_nt: TGCGCCAGCAGCCAAGGTCGACCACTGAGCAATCAGCCCCAGCATTTT
cdr3_aa: CASSQGRPLSNQPQHF

v_call: TRBV12-3/TRBV12-4
d_call: .
j_call: TRBJ1-1
clone_size: .
cdr3_nt: TGTGCCAGCAGTTTAAGGGCCCTGACGTTTGAAGCTTTCTTT
cdr3_aa: CASSLRALTFEAFF

v_call: TRBV10-3
d_call: .
j_call: TRBJ1-1
clone_size: many
cdr3_nt: TGTGCCATCAGCGAGAACACTGAAGCTTTCTTT
cdr3_aa: CAISENTEAFF

v_call: TRBV20-1
d_call: .
j_call: TRBJ2-7
clone_size: few
cdr3_nt: TGCAGTGCTAGCCGGACTTCCCTTCGGGAGCAGTACTTC
cdr3_aa: CSASRTSLREQYF

v_call: TRBV15
d_call: .
j_call: TRBJ2-5
clone_size: many
cdr3_nt: TGTGCCACCAGCTTTGTGGCCCTAGGTAACGAGGAGACCCAGTACTTC
cdr3_aa: CATSFVALGNEETQYF

v_call: TRBV7-9
d_call: .
j_call: TRBJ2-7
clone_size: .
cdr3_nt: TGTGCCAGCAGCTTAACCGGGCGCACATCCTACGAGCAGTACTTC
cdr3_aa: CASSLTGRTSYEQYF

v_call: TRBV24-1
d_call: TRBD2
j_call: TRBJ2-1
clone_size: few
cdr3_nt: TGTGCCACCAGTGACCCATGGGGTAGCGGGAGCTCCTACAATGAGCAGTTCTTC
cdr3_aa: CATSDPWGSGSSYNEQFF

v_call: TRBV7-2
d_call: TRBD2
j_call: TRBJ2-1
clone_size: few
cdr3_nt: TGTGCCAGCAGCCTCCGATGGGGGGGAGACAATGAGCAGTTCTTC
cdr3_aa: CASSLRWGGDNEQFF

v_call: TRBV2
d_call: .
j_call: TRBJ2-3
clone_size: few
cdr3_nt: TGTGCCAGCAGTGAACTGGGGGGAGACACAGATACGCAGTATTTT
cdr3_aa: CASSELGGDTDTQYF

v_call: TRBV12-3/TRBV12-4
d_call: .
j_call: TRBJ2-6
clone_size: many
cdr3_nt: TGTGCCAGCAGTTCCCAAGTATCTGGGGCCAACGTCCTGACTTTC
cdr3_aa: CASSSQVSGANVLTF

v_call: TRBV7-9
d_call: TRBD2
j_call: TRBJ2-1
clone_size: .
cdr3_nt: TGTGCCAGCAGTGCGGGAGGAGGCAATGAGCAGTTCTTC
cdr3_aa: CASSAGGGNEQFF

v_call: TRBV5-1
d_call: .
j_call: TRBJ2-1
clone_size: .
cdr3_nt: TGCGCCAGCTCCCCCGGGCAGAACTACAATGAGCAGTTCTTC
cdr3_aa: CASSPGQNYNEQFF

v_call: TRBV4-3
d_call: .
j_call: TRBJ1-2
clone_size: few
cdr3_nt: TGCGCCAGCAGCGCATCTGCAAACTATGGCTACACCTTC
cdr3_aa: CASSASANYGYTF

v_call: TRBV27
d_call: .
j_call: TRBJ2-5
clone_size: .
cdr3_nt: TGTGCCAGCAGTTTATCGAAGGGCGTGGAGACCCAGTACTTC
cdr3_aa: CASSLSKGVETQYF

v_call: TRBV7-3
d_call: TRBD1
j_call: TRBJ2-3
clone_size: .
cdr3_nt: TGTGCCAGCAGCCCCGGGACAGGAGACCGCACAGATACGCAGTATTTT
cdr3_aa: CASSPGTGDRTDTQYF

v_call: TRBV27
d_call: .
j_call: TRBJ1-5
clone_size: .
cdr3_nt: TGTGCCAGCAGTTTGGGACATACCAATCAGCCCCAGCATTTT
cdr3_aa: CASSLGHTNQPQHF

v_call: TRBV28
d_call: .
j_call: TRBJ1-3
clone_size: .
cdr3_nt: TGTGCCAGCGGAACCCGACTCGGGGGAAAGGGAGGAAACACCATATATTTT
cdr3_aa: CASGTRLGGKGGNTIYF

v_call: TRBV11-2
d_call: TRBD2
j_call: TRBJ2-1
clone_size: .
cdr3_nt: TGTGCCAGCAGCCGGACTAGCGGAGAGTACAATGAGCAGTTCTTC
cdr3_aa: CASSRTSGEYNEQFF

v_call: TRBV18
d_call: .
j_call: TRBJ1-5
clone_size: .
cdr3_nt: TGTGCCAGCTCACCAATGGATCAGGATCAGCCCCAGCATTTT
cdr3_aa: CASSPMDQDQPQHF

v_call: TRBV29-1
d_call: TRBD1
j_call: TRBJ2-3
clone_size: .
cdr3_nt: TGCAGCGTTGAAGACCGACAGGGCTCTAGCACAGATACGCAGTATTTT
cdr3_aa: CSVEDRQGSSTDTQYF

v_call: TRBV9
d_call: .
j_call: TRBJ1-2
clone_size: few
cdr3_nt: TGTGCCAGCAGCGTAGGATATTATTTGGCAGGGGACGGCTACACCTTC
cdr3_aa: CASSVGYYLAGDGYTF

v_call: TRBV27
d_call: TRBD1
j_call: TRBJ2-1
clone_size: .
cdr3_nt: TGTGCCAGCAGTTCGCCCATACAGACAGGGAACTCCTACAATGAGCAGTTCTTC
cdr3_aa: CASSSPIQTGNSYNEQFF

v_call: TRBV9
d_call: TRBD2
j_call: TRBJ2-1
clone_size: .
cdr3_nt: TGTGCCAGCAGCGTAGCTACCCGGACTAGCGGGATAGGCAATGAGCAGTTCTTC
cdr3_aa: CASSVATRTSGIGNEQFF

v_call: TRBV27
d_call: .
j_call: TRBJ2-6
clone_size: .
cdr3_nt: TGTGCCAGCAGTTTCGGGTGGCCCGGGGCCAACGTCCTGACTTTC
cdr3_aa: CASSFGWPGANVLTF

v_call: TRBV27
d_call: .
j_call: TRBJ1-1
clone_size: few
cdr3_nt: TGTGCCAGCAGGCGATGGGACCCACGGGGCACTGAAGCTTTCTTT
cdr3_aa: CASRRWDPRGTEAFF

v_call: TRBV12-3/TRBV12-4
d_call: TRBD2
j_call: TRBJ2-3
clone_size: few
cdr3_nt: TGTGCCAGCAGTACCCGGACTAGGGACCGCAACCCCACAGATACGCAGTATTTT
cdr3_aa: CASSTRTRDRNPTDTQYF

v_call: TRBV4-3
d_call: .
j_call: TRBJ2-4
clone_size: .
cdr3_nt: TGCGCCAGCAGCCAAGAGCCGGGTCAAGTGAGGAACATTCAGTACTTC
cdr3_aa: CASSQEPGQVRNIQYF

v_call: TRBV4-3
d_call: TRBD2
j_call: TRBJ2-3
clone_size: .
cdr3_nt: TGCGCCAGCAGCCAAGGGCCCGGCGGGAGGGCCGCAGATACGCAGTATTTT
cdr3_aa: CASSQGPGGRAADTQYF

v_call: TRBV10-2
d_call: .
j_call: TRBJ2-1
clone_size: .
cdr3_nt: TGCGCCAGCATGGTGGAACTCCCTTCAAGGGCCCGGCAGTTCTTC
cdr3_aa: CASMVELPSRARQFF